The entry below describes one TCR beta chain. Its specificity is unknown. TCRdb keeps only in-frame clones here, not all; method: immunoSEQ multiplex PCR. Of some 130,000 clones listed, about 80% are singletons. This specimen belongs to a study of T cell responses to AZD1222 COVID-19 vaccine. Study results and caveats: Close to half of all spike-specific TCRs reportedly target regions of the variants that are unmutated. Repertoire samples came only from after the peak T cell response.

This receptor was identified in an adult in good health. This sample comprised peripheral blood, obtained on day 0 of AZD1222 vaccination.

CDR3: CASSLGGGYSYEQYF. CDR3 in DNA: TGTGCCAGCAGCTTAGGCGGGGGATACTCCTACGAGCAGTACTTC. The J gene is TRBJ2-7, the V gene TRBV7-9, with 7 bases aligning to TRBD2. The length of the CDR3 is 15 residues. From germline, CDR1 is SEHNR and CDR2 FQNEAQ (reference sequence). Trimming at V came to 1 base and at J to 0 bases, leaving 3 bases not matched to a gene.